The entry below gives a single T cell receptor (beta chain) sequence along with its context. This CDR3 is 18 amino acids long. Germline CDR1 and CDR2: SGDLS and YYNGEE. Unmatched junction bases numbered 16, after V lost 3 bases and J lost 3 bases. The sample belongs to a study of blood T cell repertoires in COVID-19. Looking at the study overall: Collection of acute and convalescent COVID-19 samples took place in the United States, Italy and Spain. The analysed material was cDNA or gDNA that came from T cells, B-cell-depleted T cells, or PBMCs.

Methods used by the authors: For nucleated cells, counts were estimated from reference gene primer amplification. Repertoires were generated with immunoSEQ multiplex PCR, while TCRdb's copy carries only in-frame clones and drops some. V and J calls and clone size are given by that table; D and trimming were obtained from the DNA. Here the sample spans around 130,000 clones, about 88% being singletons. The sequence was obtained from a human donor in a cohort sampled during active COVID-19. The chain is built from TRBV9 and TRBJ1-1; 8 nucleotides line up with TRBD1. Sample: peripheral blood. The CDR3 loop reads CASSGPGQGLTGDTEAFF. CDR3 sequence (DNA): TGTGCCAGCAGCGGACCCGGACAGGGCCTTACCGGGGACACTGAAGCTTTCTTT.